A selection of T cell receptor beta chains follows, all from one sample in a study of cytomegalovirus exposure and HLA in healthy donors. The protocol was immunoSEQ multiplex PCR, while the TCRdb copy is restricted to in-frame clones and leaves out a portion. This sample has some 200,000 clones, with 82% found just once. The sample was PBMCs. These receptors all come from a woman aged 18-35 years in good health and CMV-seronegative. CDR3s include the opening cysteine and the closing phenylalanine or tryptophan. The D gene is left open where the match is weak. Expanded clones get a size class; other rows say once, few or many, or leave the size out.

CDR3 length: 11
J gene: TRBJ2-6
clone size: .
V gene: TRBV11-2
D gene: .
CDR3 DNA: TGTGCCACCTTCCGGGCCAACGTCCTGACTTTC
CDR3 protein: CATFRANVLTF

CDR3 length: 14
J gene: TRBJ1-2
clone size: once
V gene: TRBV7-9
D gene: .
CDR3 DNA: TGTGCCAGCAGCTATCAGGAAACTTTAGATGGCTACACCTTC
CDR3 protein: CASSYQETLDGYTF

CDR3 length: 14
J gene: TRBJ1-1
clone size: .
V gene: TRBV27
D gene: TRBD1
CDR3 DNA: TGTGCCAGCAGTTTGACAGGGAAGGGGACTGAAGCTTTCTTT
CDR3 protein: CASSLTGKGTEAFF

CDR3 length: 15
J gene: TRBJ2-7
clone size: .
V gene: TRBV6-1
D gene: TRBD1
CDR3 DNA: TGTGCCAGCAGCATACCCCGGGACAGGGGTTACGAGCAGTACTTC
CDR3 protein: CASSIPRDRGYEQYF

CDR3 length: 16
J gene: TRBJ2-7
clone size: .
V gene: TRBV28
D gene: .
CDR3 DNA: TGTGCCAGCAGTTTGGGGGGGCTAGTGCTATCCTACGAGCAGTACTTC
CDR3 protein: CASSLGGLVLSYEQYF

CDR3 length: 17
J gene: TRBJ2-1
clone size: .
V gene: TRBV5-8
D gene: TRBD1
CDR3 DNA: TGTGCCAGCAGCTTGGACGTTTGGCAGGGGGCGAACAATGAGCAGTTCTTC
CDR3 protein: CASSLDVWQGANNEQFF

CDR3 length: 17
J gene: TRBJ1-5
clone size: .
V gene: TRBV15
D gene: TRBD1
CDR3 DNA: TGTGCCACCAGCAGAGATCGGACAGGGGGGGGAAATCAGCCCCAGCATTTT
CDR3 protein: CATSRDRTGGGNQPQHF

CDR3 length: 15
J gene: TRBJ2-1
clone size: few
V gene: TRBV7-9
D gene: .
CDR3 DNA: TGTGCCAGCACCCTCCCGCCCCGGGGTAAGGATGAGCAGTTCTTC
CDR3 protein: CASTLPPRGKDEQFF

CDR3 length: 14
J gene: TRBJ1-5
clone size: .
V gene: TRBV28
D gene: .
CDR3 DNA: TGTGCCAGCAGTTTAGGGCAGGGCAATCAGCCCCAGCATTTT
CDR3 protein: CASSLGQGNQPQHF

CDR3 length: 16
J gene: TRBJ2-1
clone size: .
V gene: TRBV5-1
D gene: TRBD2
CDR3 DNA: TGCGCCAGCAGCTCCTATAGCGGGAGCGGGGCCAATGAGCAGTTCTTC
CDR3 protein: CASSSYSGSGANEQFF

CDR3 length: 16
J gene: TRBJ2-2
clone size: .
V gene: TRBV28
D gene: TRBD2
CDR3 DNA: TGTGCCAGCAGTATGTTAGCGGGGCTTAACACCGGGGAGCTGTTTTTT
CDR3 protein: CASSMLAGLNTGELFF

CDR3 length: 14
J gene: TRBJ2-7
clone size: few
V gene: TRBV6-5
D gene: .
CDR3 DNA: TGTGCCAGCAGTCCCATCAGACACCTCTACGAGCAGTACTTC
CDR3 protein: CASSPIRHLYEQYF

CDR3 length: 16
J gene: TRBJ1-1
clone size: once
V gene: TRBV9
D gene: .
CDR3 DNA: TGTGCCAGCAGCGTAGCTACCGGAGGGACTTACACTGAAGCTTTCTTT
CDR3 protein: CASSVATGGTYTEAFF

CDR3 length: 15
J gene: TRBJ2-1
clone size: few
V gene: TRBV6-5
D gene: TRBD2
CDR3 DNA: TGTGCCAGCAGTTACTCGACTAGCGGCCACAATGAGCAGTTCTTC
CDR3 protein: CASSYSTSGHNEQFF

CDR3 length: 14
J gene: TRBJ2-7
clone size: .
V gene: TRBV30
D gene: .
CDR3 DNA: TGTGCCAGAGATTCGGGACTCGGCGTGGAGGAGCAGTACTTC
CDR3 protein: CARDSGLGVEEQYF

CDR3 length: 13
J gene: TRBJ2-7
clone size: .
V gene: TRBV28
D gene: TRBD1
CDR3 DNA: TGTGCCAGCAGAGGGACAGGGTTTAACGAGCAGTACTTC
CDR3 protein: CASRGTGFNEQYF

CDR3 length: 17
J gene: TRBJ2-1
clone size: .
V gene: TRBV7-9
D gene: TRBD2
CDR3 DNA: TGTGCCAGCAGCCCCCAAAGGACTAGCGGGCTGCGCATCGAGCAGTTCTTC
CDR3 protein: CASSPQRTSGLRIEQFF

CDR3 length: 19
J gene: TRBJ2-3
clone size: .
V gene: TRBV27
D gene: TRBD2
CDR3 DNA: TGTGCCAGCAGTCGGAAACTAGCGGGAGGCTTCCCTAGCACAGATACGCAGTATTTT
CDR3 protein: CASSRKLAGGFPSTDTQYF

CDR3 length: 16
J gene: TRBJ2-2
clone size: .
V gene: TRBV6-6
D gene: .
CDR3 DNA: TGTGCCAGCAGTTACGTGACAGTATTGAACACCGGGGAGCTGTTTTTT
CDR3 protein: CASSYVTVLNTGELFF

CDR3 length: 15
J gene: TRBJ1-5
clone size: .
V gene: TRBV2
D gene: TRBD1
CDR3 DNA: TGTGCCAGCAGAGAGGACAGGGGGAGCAATCAGCCCCAGCATTTT
CDR3 protein: CASREDRGSNQPQHF

CDR3 length: 19
J gene: TRBJ2-2
clone size: .
V gene: TRBV4-1
D gene: .
CDR3 DNA: TGCGCCAGCAGCCAAGATCCCGGTACCAGGGGAGCGGGAACCGGGGAGCTGTTTTTT
CDR3 protein: CASSQDPGTRGAGTGELFF

CDR3 length: 12
J gene: TRBJ1-4
clone size: .
V gene: TRBV9
D gene: .
CDR3 DNA: TGTGCCAGCGGACAAGCTAATGAAAAACTGTTTTTT
CDR3 protein: CASGQANEKLFF